This T cell receptor beta chain was sequenced during a study of T cells after yellow fever vaccination. Study observations and caveats: It was a weaker secondary response, yet one that peaked faster, at day 5 versus 15. Boosting was followed by the reappearance of most primary-vaccination clones (just under 97% CD4, about 90% CD8).

In this sample, this clonotype turned up many times. Its antigen is currently unknown. 5'RACE template switching added a universal primer site and UMIs to TCR cDNA. TCRdb re-called the 5' RACE reads with MiXCR, one entry per CDR3 protein. The table has a few hundred thousand distinct CDR3 sequences, around 19% seen once. The clonotype was recovered from a man between 18 and 35 years old who received the YFV17D yellow fever vaccine. The specimen was PBMCs, collected before the yellow fever booster vaccination.

In DNA, the CDR3 is TGCAGCGTTGGTATAGCGGGGGGGCGAGAGACCCAGTACTTC. Protein sequence: CSVGIAGGRETQYF. This rearrangement joins TRBV29-1 to TRBJ2-5, with 11 bases identical to TRBD2. The CDR3 runs 14 residues. The J segment lost 4 bases and the V segment lost 4 bases, leaving 5 bases of the junction unmatched. The germline V gene has CDR1 SQVTM and CDR2 ANQGSEA.